What follows describes a single T cell receptor (beta chain). In the study's own analysis: Amplifying reference gene primers gave estimates of nucleated cell counts. This table comes from immunoSEQ multiplex PCR, and its TCRdb copy is limited to in-frame clones, with some not included. That table gives V, J and clone size, and the DNA gave D and trimming. Of 6,400 or so clones listed, roughly four fifths are singletons. This record comes from a study of blood T cell repertoires in COVID-19. On the study more broadly: Acute and convalescent COVID-19 specimens originated in the United States, Italy and Spain. PBMCs, B-cell-depleted T cells, or T cells were the source of the cDNA or gDNA that made up the material.

Germline CDR1 and CDR2: KGHSH and LQKENI. This CDR3 has 13 residues. V lost 2 bases to trimming and J lost 10 bases; unmatched junction nucleotides: 7. The chain links TRBV18 to TRBJ1-1, with 7 bases aligning to TRBD1. The material sequenced was peripheral blood. The TCR comes from a man aged 55 to 69 with acute or convalescent COVID-19. The CDR3 nucleotides are TGTGCCAGCTCACCAGGACAGGACGGGTCAGCTTTCTTT. The encoded protein is CASSPGQDGSAFF.